This T cell receptor (beta chain) comes out of a study of blood T cells in healthy people across ages. With a J-beta primer mix and a sample-barcoded 5' primer, a second PCR ran about 6 to 11 cycles. TCRdb redid the calling of the 5' RACE reads with MiXCR, one entry per CDR3 protein. The sample gives 600,000 or so distinct CDR3 sequences, approximately 30% of which show up once; approximately 14% is in the top ten. Many counts were recorded for this clonotype. CDR1 is SGHKS and CDR2 is YYEKEE in the germline V gene (reference sequence). V lost 5 bases, J lost 3 bases, and 15 bases lay in between. The CDR3 length is 16 residues.

The V call is TRBV5-5, the J call TRBJ1-6; perhaps TRBD1 as D (6 bases). Material: blood. The sequence came from a woman aged 80 or over in good health. CDR3 amino acids: CASRQGGIVYNSPLHF. In nucleotides, the CDR3 is TGTGCCAGCAGACAGGGCGGAATAGTCTATAATTCACCCCTCCACTTT. Combining the CDR3 with reference TRBV5-5 and TRBJ1-6 gives the whole variable domain DAGVTQSPTHLIKTRGQQVTLRCSPISGHKSVSWYQQVLGQGPQFIFQYYEKEERGRGNFPDRFSARQFPNYSSELNVNALLLGDSALYLCASRQGGIVYNSPLHFGNGTRLTVT.